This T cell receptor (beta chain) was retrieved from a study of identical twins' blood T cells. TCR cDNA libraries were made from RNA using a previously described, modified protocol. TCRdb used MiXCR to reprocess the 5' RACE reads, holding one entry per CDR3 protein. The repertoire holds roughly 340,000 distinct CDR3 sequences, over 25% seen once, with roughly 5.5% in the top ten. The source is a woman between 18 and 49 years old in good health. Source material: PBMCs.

The CDR3 loop reads CASSVASLAADNEQFF. DNA for the CDR3: TGTGCCAGCAGCGTAGCATCCCTAGCGGCGGACAATGAGCAGTTCTTC. This chain uses TRBV9 with TRBJ2-1; the match to TRBD2 covers 7 bases. V was clipped by 0 bases and J by 5 bases; unmatched bases: 8. This CDR3 is built from 16 residues. Germline V CDR1 and CDR2: SGDLS, YYNGEE.